These 10 T cell receptor beta chains were all obtained from the same sample, sequenced in a study of T cells in Graves' hyperthyroidism and ophthalmopathy. Regions amplified from RNA transcripts were the TCR beta CDR3 regions. The HTBI set primed first-round TCR CDR3 RT-PCR. Each CDR3 protein is one row after TCRdb ran MiXCR on the multiplex PCR reads. Here the sample spans around 350,000 distinct CDR3 sequences, about a fifth being singletons. The sequenced sample was blood. The source is a woman aged 18-30 years with Graves' hyperthyroidism.

This clonotype was counted a few times. This rearrangement joins TRBV29-1 to TRBJ2-2; 8 bases are a match to TRBD2. Germline loops: CDR1 SQVTM, CDR2 ANQGSEA. CDR3 length: 14 amino acids. V shed 4 bases and J 5 bases; nucleotides not matched to a gene: 6. For the CDR3, the DNA is TGCAGCGTTGCAGCGCGGGGGGCGACCGGGGAGCTGTTTTTT. Its protein is CSVAARGATGELFF.

V and J are TRBV18 and TRBJ1-1, with D perhaps TRBD1 (6 bases). Germline assignment: CDR1 KGHSH and CDR2 LQKENI. This CDR3 spans 17 amino acids. The V end was cut by 3 bases, the J end by 2 bases, with 19 bases between. The DNA for the CDR3 is TGTGCCAGCTCACCGGTCGGCAGGGGCAGGGCTAACACTGAAGCTTTCTTT. The encoded protein is CASSPVGRGRANTEAFF.

This clonotype was seen repeatedly, ten times or more. V is TRBV12-3 or TRBV12-4 and J is TRBJ1-1; no reliable D call. V shed 3 bases and J shed 1 base, with 9 bases lying between them. The CDR3 spans 14 residues. The CDR3: CASSLNSRNTEAFF. The CDR3 region has the DNA TGTGCCAGCAGTTTGAACAGTCGGAACACTGAAGCTTTCTTT.

This clonotype was observed at least ten times. This chain uses TRBV20-1 with TRBJ2-2, with 9 bases matching TRBD1. V lost 0 bases and J lost 6; bases outside the gene matches: 5. Germline CDR1 DFQATT, CDR2 SNEGSKA (reference sequence). The CDR3 runs 15 residues. CDR3 bases: TGCAGTGCTAGAGATAACAGGGGGCTCCCCGGGGAGCTGTTTTTT. As protein: CSARDNRGLPGELFF.

This clonotype was found a few times. In DNA form, the CDR3 reads TGTGCCAGCAGGCGCGCAACTAGCGGGGGGGCCACCGGGGAGCTGTTTTTT. The encoded protein is CASRRATSGGATGELFF. The chain has TRBV6-1 and TRBJ2-2; 13 nucleotides line up with TRBD2. This CDR3 region has 17 residues. V lost 6 bases, J lost 4 bases, and 8 bases stayed unmatched. Germline V lookup: CDR1 MNHNS, CDR2 SASEGT.

In its sample, this clonotype was seen many times. The chain has TRBV5-5 and TRBJ1-1; 7 bases match TRBD1. Unmatched junction bases numbered 3, after V lost 2 bases and J lost 8 bases. Germline CDR1 is SGHKS and CDR2 is YYEKEE (reference sequence). The CDR3 is made up of 12 amino acids. CDR3 in amino acids: CASSFNRGEAFF. As DNA, the CDR3 is TGTGCCAGCAGCTTTAACAGGGGAGAAGCTTTCTTT.

This clonotype was observed at least ten times. The chain joins TRBV12-3 or TRBV12-4 to TRBJ1-1; TRBD1 is a possible D gene (5 bases). Deletions cut 5 bases from V and 1 base from J, with 11 bases between. This CDR3 comprises 14 residues. CDR3 coding DNA: TGTGCCAGCAGTACGGGACGGCAGAACACTGAAGCTTTCTTT. Residues: CASSTGRQNTEAFF.

This clonotype was seen many times. The chain carries TRBV28 and TRBJ1-2; TRBD1 might be the D (5 bases). V was pared by 6 bases and J by 4 bases, with 12 bases between. The length of the CDR3 is 13 residues. Per germline, CDR1 MDHEN and CDR2 SYDVKM. The CDR3 nucleotides read TGTGCCAGCAGACCCCAGGGAGGCTATGGCTACACCTTC. This gives the protein CASRPQGGYGYTF.

This clonotype was seen at least ten times. This chain uses TRBV28 with TRBJ2-5; no definite D call. Germline CDR1 reads MDHEN; CDR2 reads SYDVKM. The CDR3 loop spans 13 amino acids. V lost 5 bases and J 5 bases, leaving 12 bases between the germline ends. CDR3 DNA: TGTGCCAGCAGTCGTCGACGAATCGAGACCCAGTACTTC. Translated: CASSRRRIETQYF. Filled out from reference TRBV28 and TRBJ2-5, the complete variable domain reads DVKVTQSSRYLVKRTGEKVFLECVQDMDHENMFWYRQDPGLGLRLIYFSYDVKMKEKGDIPEGYSVSREKKERFSLILESASTNQTSMYLCASSRRRIETQYFGPGTRLLVL.

There are many counts of this clonotype. The chain recombines TRBV6-1 with TRBJ1-3; no definite D call. V was pared by 7 bases and J by 1 base, with 11 bases between. The CDR3 contains 14 residues. CDR1 is MNHNS and CDR2 is SASEGT in the germline V gene. The CDR3 reads CASTRAISGNTIYF. CDR3 in DNA: TGTGCCAGCACGAGGGCGATATCTGGAAACACCATATATTTT.